This T cell receptor (beta chain) was observed in a study of PD-L1 blockade in urothelial cancer. Each individual provided 1 to 8 samples (taken pretreatment and on-treatment). Profiling relied on immunoSEQ multiplex PCR, and the TCRdb table lists in-frame clones only, not all of them. The table lists some 71,000 clones, less than 90% of them singletons, with roughly 3.2% in the top ten. Only one count was recorded for this clone. The CDR3 runs 15 residues. V lost 1 base, J lost 0 bases, and 7 bases lay in between. Germline V lookup: CDR1 MDHEN, CDR2 SYDVKM. Sequenced material: PBMCs, taken around atezolizumab (anti-PD-L1) treatment. The chain is built from TRBV28 and TRBJ2-4; D remains unclear. The sequence was collected from a man aged 55 to 70 with urothelial cancer. The CDR3 reads CASSLFSIAKNIQYF. The DNA of the CDR3 is TGTGCCAGCAGTTTATTTTCCATAGCCAAAAACATTCAGTACTTC.